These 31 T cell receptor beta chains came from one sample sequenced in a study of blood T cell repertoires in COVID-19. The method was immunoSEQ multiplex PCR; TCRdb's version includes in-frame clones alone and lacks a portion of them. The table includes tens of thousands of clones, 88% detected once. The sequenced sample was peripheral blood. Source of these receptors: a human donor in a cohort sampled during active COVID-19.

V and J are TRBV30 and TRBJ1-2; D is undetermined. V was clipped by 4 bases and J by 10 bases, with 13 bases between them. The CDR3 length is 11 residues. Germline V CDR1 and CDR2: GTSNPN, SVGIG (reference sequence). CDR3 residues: CAWNTDSVYTF. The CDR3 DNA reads TGTGCCTGGAATACGGACTCAGTCTACACCTTC.

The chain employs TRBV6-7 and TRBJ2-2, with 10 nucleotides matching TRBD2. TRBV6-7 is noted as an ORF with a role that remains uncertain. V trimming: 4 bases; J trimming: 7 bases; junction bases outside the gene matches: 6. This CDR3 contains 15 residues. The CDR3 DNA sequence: TGTGCCAGCAGTTGGTATAGCGGGGGGAACGGGGAGCTGTTTTTT. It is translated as CASSWYSGGNGELFF.

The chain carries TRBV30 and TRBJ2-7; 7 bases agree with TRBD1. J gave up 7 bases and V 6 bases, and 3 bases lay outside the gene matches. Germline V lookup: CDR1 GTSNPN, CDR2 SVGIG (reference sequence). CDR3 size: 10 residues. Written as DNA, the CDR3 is TGTGCCTGCCACAGGGGAGAGCAGTACTTC. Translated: CACHRGEQYF.

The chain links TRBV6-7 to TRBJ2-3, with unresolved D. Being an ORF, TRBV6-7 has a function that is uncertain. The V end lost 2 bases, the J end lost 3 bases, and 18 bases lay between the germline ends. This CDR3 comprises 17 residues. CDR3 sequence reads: CASSYPSSEGRTDTQYF. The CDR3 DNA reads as TGTGCCAGCAGTTACCCGTCGAGCGAAGGCCGGACAGATACGCAGTATTTT.

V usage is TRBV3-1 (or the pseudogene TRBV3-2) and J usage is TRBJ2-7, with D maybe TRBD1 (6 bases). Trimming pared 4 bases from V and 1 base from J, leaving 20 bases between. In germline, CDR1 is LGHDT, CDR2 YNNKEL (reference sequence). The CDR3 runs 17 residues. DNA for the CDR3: TGTGCCAGCAGCCGAGGGGGAAATTCGCTTATTTCCTACGAGCAGTACTTC. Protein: CASSRGGNSLISYEQYF.

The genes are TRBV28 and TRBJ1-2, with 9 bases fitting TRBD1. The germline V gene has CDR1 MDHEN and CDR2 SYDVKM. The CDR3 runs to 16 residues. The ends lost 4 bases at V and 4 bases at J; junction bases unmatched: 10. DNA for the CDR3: TGTGCCAGCAGTTCCCCCCTGGGACAGGGCGGCTATGGCTACACCTTC. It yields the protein CASSSPLGQGGYGYTF.

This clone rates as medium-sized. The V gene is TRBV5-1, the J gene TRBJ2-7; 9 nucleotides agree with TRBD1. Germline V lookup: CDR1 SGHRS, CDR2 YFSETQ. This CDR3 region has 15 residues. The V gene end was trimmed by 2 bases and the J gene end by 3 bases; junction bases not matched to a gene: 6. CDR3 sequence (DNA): TGCGCCAGCAGCTTAATGACAGGGGGTTACTACGAGCAGTACTTC. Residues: CASSLMTGGYYEQYF.

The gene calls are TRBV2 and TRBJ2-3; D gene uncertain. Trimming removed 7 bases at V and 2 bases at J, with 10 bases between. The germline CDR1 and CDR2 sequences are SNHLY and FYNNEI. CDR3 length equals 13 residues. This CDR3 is CASNGGNTDTQYF. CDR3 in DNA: TGTGCCAGCAATGGCGGAAACACAGATACGCAGTATTTT.

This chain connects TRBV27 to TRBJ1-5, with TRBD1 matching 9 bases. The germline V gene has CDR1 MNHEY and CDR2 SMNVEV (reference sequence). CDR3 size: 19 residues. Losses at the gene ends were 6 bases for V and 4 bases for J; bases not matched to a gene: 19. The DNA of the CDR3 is TGTGCCAGCAGCCACCGGGACAGGGTCTTTCCCCTGGGAAATCAGCCCCAGCATTTT. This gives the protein CASSHRDRVFPLGNQPQHF.

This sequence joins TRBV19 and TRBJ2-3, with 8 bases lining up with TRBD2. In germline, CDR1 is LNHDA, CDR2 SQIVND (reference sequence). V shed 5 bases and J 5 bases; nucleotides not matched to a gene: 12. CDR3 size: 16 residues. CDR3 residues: CASSLGTSRRIDTQYF. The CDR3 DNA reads TGTGCCAGTAGTTTGGGGACTAGTCGGAGGATAGATACGCAGTATTTT.

The CDR3 region is CASSSNDQGASNSPLHF. DNA of the CDR3: TGCGCCAGCAGCTCTAATGACCAGGGGGCGTCTAATTCACCCCTCCACTTT. This chain links TRBV5-1 with TRBJ1-6, with TRBD1 matching 8 bases. V trimming: 3 bases; J trimming: 6 bases; junction bases outside the gene matches: 11. The CDR3 length is 17 residues. Germline lookup yields CDR1 SGHRS and CDR2 YFSETQ. Complete variable domain (other parts from reference TRBV5-1 and TRBJ1-6): KAGVTQTPRYLIKTRGQQVTLSCSPISGHRSVSWYQQTPGQGLQFLFEYFSETQRNKGNFPGRFSGRQFSNSRSEMNVSTLELGDSALYLCASSSNDQGASNSPLHFGNGTRLTVT.

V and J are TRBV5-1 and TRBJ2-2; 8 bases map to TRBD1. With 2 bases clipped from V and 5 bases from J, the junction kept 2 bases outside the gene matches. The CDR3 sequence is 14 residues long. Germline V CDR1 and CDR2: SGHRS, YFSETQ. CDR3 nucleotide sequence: TGCGCCAGCAGCTTAACAGGGGGTACCGGGGAGCTGTTTTTT. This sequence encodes CASSLTGGTGELFF.

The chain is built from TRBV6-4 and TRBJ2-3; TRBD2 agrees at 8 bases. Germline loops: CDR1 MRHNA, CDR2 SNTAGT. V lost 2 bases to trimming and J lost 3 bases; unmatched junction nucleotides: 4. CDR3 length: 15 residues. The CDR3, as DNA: TGTGCCAGCAGTGACATTGCGGGGGGAACAGATACGCAGTATTTT. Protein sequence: CASSDIAGGTDTQYF.

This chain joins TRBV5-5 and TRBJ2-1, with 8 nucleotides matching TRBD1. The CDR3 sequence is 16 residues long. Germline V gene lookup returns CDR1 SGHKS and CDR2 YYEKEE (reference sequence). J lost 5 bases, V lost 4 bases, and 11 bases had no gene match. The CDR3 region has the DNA TGTGCCAGCAGCGCGAAGACAGGGGCTCCTAACAATGAGCAGTTCTTC. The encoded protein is CASSAKTGAPNNEQFF.

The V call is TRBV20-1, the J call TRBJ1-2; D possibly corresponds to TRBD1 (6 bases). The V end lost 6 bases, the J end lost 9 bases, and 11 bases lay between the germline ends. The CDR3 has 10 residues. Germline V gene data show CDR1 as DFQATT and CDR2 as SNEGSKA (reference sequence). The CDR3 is CSAYRDSYTF. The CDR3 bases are TGCAGTGCCTACAGGGATAGCTACACCTTC.

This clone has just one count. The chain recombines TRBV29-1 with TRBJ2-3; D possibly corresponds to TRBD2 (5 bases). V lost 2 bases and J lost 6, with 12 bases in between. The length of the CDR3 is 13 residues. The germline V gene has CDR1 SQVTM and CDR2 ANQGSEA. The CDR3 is CSVEIGNEDTQYF. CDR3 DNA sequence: TGCAGCGTTGAAATCGGGAATGAGGATACGCAGTATTTT.

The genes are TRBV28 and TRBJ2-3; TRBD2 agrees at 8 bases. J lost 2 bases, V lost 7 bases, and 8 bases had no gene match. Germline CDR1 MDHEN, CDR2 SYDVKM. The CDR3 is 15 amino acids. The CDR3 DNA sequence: TGTGCCAGCAAATCTCGCGGGGGGCCCACAGATACGCAGTATTTT. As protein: CASKSRGGPTDTQYF.

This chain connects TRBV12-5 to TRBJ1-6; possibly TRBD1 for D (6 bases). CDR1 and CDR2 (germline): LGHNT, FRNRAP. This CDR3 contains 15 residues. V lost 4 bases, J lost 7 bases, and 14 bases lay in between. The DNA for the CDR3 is TGTGCTAGTGGTTCCGACAGGAGTTACAATTCACCCCTCCACTTT. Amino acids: CASGSDRSYNSPLHF.

Written as DNA, the CDR3 is TGCAGCGCTGGGACTAGCGGTTCACAAGAGACCCAGTACTTC. It specifies CSAGTSGSQETQYF. The rearrangement uses TRBV29-1 and TRBJ2-5; TRBD2 agrees at 11 bases. Germline CDR1 and CDR2: SQVTM and ANQGSEA. With 7 bases clipped from V and 2 bases from J, the junction kept 6 bases outside the gene matches. This CDR3 has 14 residues.

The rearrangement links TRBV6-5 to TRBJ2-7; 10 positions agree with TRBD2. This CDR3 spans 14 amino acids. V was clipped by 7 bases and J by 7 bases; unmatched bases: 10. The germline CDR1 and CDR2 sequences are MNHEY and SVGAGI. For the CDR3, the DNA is TGTGCCAGCAAGGTAGGACTAGCGGCACCGGAGCAGTACTTC. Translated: CASKVGLAAPEQYF.

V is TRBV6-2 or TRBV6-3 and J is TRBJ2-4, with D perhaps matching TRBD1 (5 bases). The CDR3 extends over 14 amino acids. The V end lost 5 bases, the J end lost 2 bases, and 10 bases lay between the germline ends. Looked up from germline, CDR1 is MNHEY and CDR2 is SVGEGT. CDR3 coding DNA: TGTGCCAGCAGTCGTCAGGGCCCCAAAAACATTCAGTACTTC. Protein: CASSRQGPKNIQYF.

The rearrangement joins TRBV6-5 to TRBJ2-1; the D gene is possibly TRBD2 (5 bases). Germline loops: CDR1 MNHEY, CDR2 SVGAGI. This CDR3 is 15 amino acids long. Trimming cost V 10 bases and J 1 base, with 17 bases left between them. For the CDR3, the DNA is TGTGCCACCAGAGGCGGGCCGAATTCCTACAATGAGCAGTTCTTC. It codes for CATRGGPNSYNEQFF.

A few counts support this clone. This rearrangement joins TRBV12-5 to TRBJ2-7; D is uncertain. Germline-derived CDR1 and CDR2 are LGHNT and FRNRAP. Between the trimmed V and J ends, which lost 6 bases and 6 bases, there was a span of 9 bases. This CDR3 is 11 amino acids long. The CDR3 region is CASGSGREQYF. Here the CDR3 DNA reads TGTGCTAGTGGGTCCGGTCGCGAGCAGTACTTC.

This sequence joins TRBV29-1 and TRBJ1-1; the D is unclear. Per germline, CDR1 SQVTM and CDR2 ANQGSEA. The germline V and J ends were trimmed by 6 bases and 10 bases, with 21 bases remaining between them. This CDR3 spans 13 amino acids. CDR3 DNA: TGCAGCGTAATTGACCGGGGATTCGGTGTAGCTTTCTTT. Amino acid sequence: CSVIDRGFGVAFF.

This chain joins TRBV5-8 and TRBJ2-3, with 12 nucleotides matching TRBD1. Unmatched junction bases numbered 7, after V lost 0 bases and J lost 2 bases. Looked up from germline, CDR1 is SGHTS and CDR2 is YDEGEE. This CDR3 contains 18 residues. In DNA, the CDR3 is TGTGCCAGCAGCTTGGGGGACAGGGGGCTTCATGACACAGATACGCAGTATTTT. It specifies CASSLGDRGLHDTDTQYF.

The DNA for the CDR3 is TGTGCCAGCAGCTTGTCGCCTAGCGGCTACGAGCAGTACTTC. Translated: CASSLSPSGYEQYF. This chain joins TRBV5-5 and TRBJ2-7; TRBD2 matches 7 bases. Germline V gene sequence: CDR1 SGHKS, CDR2 YYEKEE (reference sequence). J was trimmed by 3 bases and V by 1 base; bases with no gene match: 4. CDR3 length: 14 amino acids.

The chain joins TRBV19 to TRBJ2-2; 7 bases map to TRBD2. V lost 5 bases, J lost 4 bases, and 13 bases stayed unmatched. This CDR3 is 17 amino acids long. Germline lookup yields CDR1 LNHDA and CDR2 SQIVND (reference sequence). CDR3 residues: CASSLDWEGSSTGELFF. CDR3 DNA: TGTGCCAGTAGTCTGGACTGGGAGGGATCTAGCACCGGGGAGCTGTTTTTT.

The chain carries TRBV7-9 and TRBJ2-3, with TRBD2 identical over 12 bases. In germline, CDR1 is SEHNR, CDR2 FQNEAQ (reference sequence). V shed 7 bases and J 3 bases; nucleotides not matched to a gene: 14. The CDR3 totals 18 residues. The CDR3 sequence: CASTKRSSGRVRTDTQYF. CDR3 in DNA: TGTGCCAGCACCAAAAGGTCTAGCGGGAGGGTTAGGACAGATACGCAGTATTTT. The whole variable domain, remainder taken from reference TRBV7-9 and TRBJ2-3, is DTGVSQNPRHKITKRGQNVTFRCDPISEHNRLYWYRQTLGQGPEFLTYFQNEAQLEKSRLLSDRFSAERPKGSFSTLEIQRTEQGDSAMYLCASTKRSSGRVRTDTQYFGPGTRLTVL.

The CDR3 sequence is CASSLMGQGVETQYF. The CDR3 DNA reads TGTGCCAGCAGCTTAATGGGACAGGGAGTGGAGACCCAGTACTTC. V is TRBV7-2 and J is TRBJ2-5, with 9 bases matching TRBD1. From germline, CDR1 is SGHTA and CDR2 FQGNSA. The CDR3 is made up of 15 amino acids. Trimming cost V 2 bases and J 5 bases; bases outside gene matches: 6.

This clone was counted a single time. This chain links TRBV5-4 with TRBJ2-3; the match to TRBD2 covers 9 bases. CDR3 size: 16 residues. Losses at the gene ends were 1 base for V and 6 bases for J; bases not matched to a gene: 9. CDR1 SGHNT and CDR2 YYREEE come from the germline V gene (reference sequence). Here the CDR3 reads CASSLRDAGGIDTQYF. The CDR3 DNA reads TGTGCCAGCAGCTTGAGGGATGCGGGGGGGATTGATACGCAGTATTTT.

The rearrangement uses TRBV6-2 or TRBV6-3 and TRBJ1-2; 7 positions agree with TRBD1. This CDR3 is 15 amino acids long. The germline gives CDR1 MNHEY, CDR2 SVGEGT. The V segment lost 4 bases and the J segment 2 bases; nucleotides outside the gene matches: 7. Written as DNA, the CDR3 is TGTGCCAGCAGTTTCCGGGACAGCGGGAACTATGGCTACACCTTC. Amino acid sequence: CASSFRDSGNYGYTF.